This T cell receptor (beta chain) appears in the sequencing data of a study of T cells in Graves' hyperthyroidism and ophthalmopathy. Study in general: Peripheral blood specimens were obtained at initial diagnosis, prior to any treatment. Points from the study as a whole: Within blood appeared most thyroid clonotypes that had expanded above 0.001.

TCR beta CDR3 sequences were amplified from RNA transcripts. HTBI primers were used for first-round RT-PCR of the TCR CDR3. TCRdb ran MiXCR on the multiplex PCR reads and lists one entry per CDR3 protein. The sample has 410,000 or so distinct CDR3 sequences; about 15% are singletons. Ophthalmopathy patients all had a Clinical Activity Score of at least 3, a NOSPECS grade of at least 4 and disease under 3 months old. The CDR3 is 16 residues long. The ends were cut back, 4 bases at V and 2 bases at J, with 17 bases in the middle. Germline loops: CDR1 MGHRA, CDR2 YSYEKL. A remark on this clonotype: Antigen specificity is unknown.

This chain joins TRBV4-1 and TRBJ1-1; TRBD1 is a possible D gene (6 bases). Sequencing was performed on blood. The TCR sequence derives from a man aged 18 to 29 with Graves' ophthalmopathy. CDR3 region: CASSLRGVTPNTEAFF. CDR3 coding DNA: TGCGCCAGCAGCCTCAGGGGCGTTACTCCCAACACTGAAGCTTTCTTT.